The rows below give T cell receptor beta chains drawn from one sample of a study of cytomegalovirus exposure and HLA in healthy donors. TCRdb's table, derived via immunoSEQ multiplex PCR, lists solely in-frame clones and lacks some. The table has under 200,000 clones, around 75% seen once. The specimen was PBMCs. The receptors shown here come from a woman in her twenties or thirties in good health and CMV-seronegative. Both conserved end residues are part of each CDR3. D genes are given only for firm matches. The size field is filled for only some rows; it gives once, few, many or a size class.

>TRBV4-1|.|TRBD2|TRBJ2-7
TGCGCCAGCAGCCAAGGCGCGCGGGGGGGCAGGTACGAGCAGTACTTC
CASSQGARGGRYEQYF
>TRBV9|once|TRBD2|TRBJ2-5
TGTGCCAGCAGCGTAGGCGGGACTAGTATAGAGACCCAGTACTTC
CASSVGGTSIETQYF
>TRBV4-2|.|.|TRBJ1-1
TGTGCCAGCAGCCAAGCTGGGGGCCCAATGAACACTGAAGCTTTCTTT
CASSQAGGPMNTEAFF
>TRBV7-9|.|TRBD2|TRBJ2-3
TGTGCCAGCCGAACGATAAGCGGGAGCGCCGCAGATACGCAGTATTTT
CASRTISGSAADTQYF
>TRBV5-1|.|TRBD1|TRBJ2-2
TGCGCCAGCAGCCCAACCCTGGACAGGGTGTCCGGGGAGCTGTTTTTT
CASSPTLDRVSGELFF
>TRBV15|.|.|TRBJ2-2
TGTGCCACCAGCAGAGATATCGTCACCGGGGAGCTGTTTTTT
CATSRDIVTGELFF
>TRBV19|once|TRBD2|TRBJ2-5
TGTGCCAGTAGTATCGATAGCGGGGGCCCCCAAGAGACCCAGTACTTC
CASSIDSGGPQETQYF
>TRBV9|.|TRBD1|TRBJ2-7
TGTGCCAGCAGCGCTGGACAGGGGGCGGACTACGAGCAGTACTTC
CASSAGQGADYEQYF
>TRBV7-2|.|.|TRBJ1-2
TGTGCCAGCAGCTCCTCTTATGGCTACACCTTC
CASSSSYGYTF
>TRBV6-6|.|.|TRBJ2-3
TGTGCCAGCAGTCCCGCGGCGGATACGCAGTATTTT
CASSPAADTQYF
>TRBV6-5|.|.|TRBJ2-3
TGTGCCAGCAGTTACGGGTCAGGTACAGATACGCAGTATTTT
CASSYGSGTDTQYF
>TRBV7-9|few|.|TRBJ1-2
TGTGCCAGCAGCCCTACGGGGGGCAACTATGGCTACACCTTC
CASSPTGGNYGYTF
>TRBV6-1|.|.|TRBJ1-5
TGTGCCAGCAATGCGGGTGCGGGGGGCAATCAGCCCCAGCATTTT
CASNAGAGGNQPQHF
>TRBV11-2|.|TRBD2|TRBJ2-1
TGTGCCAGCAGCTTTATCCTAGCGGCTGTCTACAATGAGCAGTTCTTC
CASSFILAAVYNEQFF
>TRBV5-4|.|.|TRBJ2-7
TGTGCCAGCAGCTCGGCGGGTTGGTACGAGCAGTACTTC
CASSSAGWYEQYF
>TRBV5-4|.|.|TRBJ1-5
TGTGCCAGCAGCTTAATTCCGGGTAGCAATCAGCCCCAGCATTTT
CASSLIPGSNQPQHF
>TRBV4-1|once|.|TRBJ2-3
TGCGCCAGCAGCCAAGGTGTAGAGGGTACAGATACGCAGTATTTT
CASSQGVEGTDTQYF
>TRBV5-1|.|.|TRBJ2-7
TGCGCCAGCAGTACTGCATCCTACGAGCAGTACTTC
CASSTASYEQYF
>TRBV5-4|.|TRBD1|TRBJ2-5
TGTGCCAGCAGCGAAAACAGGGGGGTAGAGACCCAGTACTTC
CASSENRGVETQYF
>TRBV7-2|.|TRBD1|TRBJ2-7
TGTGCCAGCAGTCCGATGGACAGGGAAGGCTACGAGCAGTACTTC
CASSPMDREGYEQYF
>TRBV18|.|.|TRBJ1-1
TGTGCCAGCTCACCGGGGGCAGGGTGGGACACTGAAGCTTTCTTT
CASSPGAGWDTEAFF
>TRBV5-4|once|TRBD1|TRBJ1-5
TGTGCCAGCAGTTACGGGACAGGGGGGACGCCCCAGCATTTT
CASSYGTGGTPQHF
>TRBV5-4|.|TRBD1|TRBJ2-5
TGTGCCAGCAGCAAGATGAAACGCAGGGGGCCGGAGACCCAGTACTTC
CASSKMKRRGPETQYF
>TRBV15|.|TRBD1|TRBJ2-7
TGTGCCACCAGCCCAAGGACAGGCTCCTACGAGCAGTACTTC
CATSPRTGSYEQYF
>TRBV28|.|TRBD2|TRBJ2-7
TGTGCCAGCAAGTTTCGCCCGGGACTAGGTACCTACGAGCAGTACTTC
CASKFRPGLGTYEQYF
>TRBV23-1|.|TRBD2|TRBJ2-3
TGCGCCAGCAGTCACCCTCAACTAGCGGGGGTAGCAGATACGCAGTATTTT
CASSHPQLAGVADTQYF
>TRBV6-4|few|TRBD2|TRBJ2-1
TGTGCCAGCAGTGACTCGACTAGCGGGAGCAATGAGCAGTTCTTC
CASSDSTSGSNEQFF
>TRBV14|few|TRBD2|TRBJ2-2
TGTGCCAGCAGCCATAGGTTCACTAGCGGGAGATATTTTGCGAACACCGGGGAGCTGTTTTTT
CASSHRFTSGRYFANTGELFF
>TRBV5-1|few|TRBD1|TRBJ1-4
TGCGCCAGCAGCCAGGGACAGGGGCCATTGTCGGAAAAACTGTTTTTT
CASSQGQGPLSEKLFF
>TRBV9|once|TRBD2|TRBJ2-7
TGTGCCAGCAGCCGATCGTGGACTAGCGGCTACGAGCAGTACTTC
CASSRSWTSGYEQYF
>TRBV9|.|TRBD2|TRBJ2-7
TGTGCCAGCAGCGCCGGGGGTAGCGGGAGGGCGAGGGAGCAGTACTTC
CASSAGGSGRAREQYF
>TRBV27|.|.|TRBJ1-1
TGTGCCAGCAGCCGGCAGGGACTTACGAACACTGAAGCTTTCTTT
CASSRQGLTNTEAFF
>TRBV19|.|TRBD1|TRBJ1-6
TGTGCCAGTACCGCAGCGGACAGGGCGGTTAATTCACCCCTCCACTTT
CASTAADRAVNSPLHF
>TRBV7-9|.|.|TRBJ2-7
TGTTCCAGCAGCTCCACGACCGACAGCTTTCCCTACGAGCAGTACTTC
CSSSSTTDSFPYEQYF
>TRBV13|.|.|TRBJ2-7
TGTGCCAGCAGCCTCAGGGGTTACGAGCAGTACTTC
CASSLRGYEQYF
>TRBV10-2|once|TRBD1|TRBJ1-4
TGCGCCAGCAGTGTCTCCGGGACAGGGGTTGAAAAACTGTTTTTT
CASSVSGTGVEKLFF
>TRBV2|.|TRBD2|TRBJ2-3
TGTGCCAGCAGGGCGGGGGTTAGCACAGATACGCAGTATTTT
CASRAGVSTDTQYF
>TRBV25-1|.|TRBD1|TRBJ2-3
TGTGCCAGTTCGGACAGGGGGACCACAGATACGCAGTATTTT
CASSDRGTTDTQYF
>TRBV15|once|TRBD1|TRBJ1-5
TGTGCCACCAGCAGAGGGAGACAGGGTTCACAGCCCCAGCATTTT
CATSRGRQGSQPQHF
>TRBV9|.|TRBD2|TRBJ2-1
TGTGCCAGCAGCCTCCGTGCGGGACTAGCGGGAGATCTTACGTCGAATGAGCAGTTCTTC
CASSLRAGLAGDLTSNEQFF
>TRBV10-3|.|.|TRBJ2-1
TGTGCCATCAGTGATATTAAAGGGGCCTCCCCCAATGAGCAGTTCTTC
CAISDIKGASPNEQFF
>TRBV18|.|TRBD1|TRBJ2-7
TGTGCCAGCTCACCACAGGGGGCCTGCGAGCAGTACTTC
CASSPQGACEQYF
>TRBV5-5|.|TRBD1|TRBJ2-5
TGTGCCAGCAGCCGTCCCACAGGGGGCGCAGAGACCCAGTACTTC
CASSRPTGGAETQYF
>TRBV29-1|.|TRBD1|TRBJ2-7
TGCAGCGTTGTATCCGGGACAGGGACCTACGAGCAGTACTTC
CSVVSGTGTYEQYF
>TRBV4-3|.|TRBD2|TRBJ2-2
TGCGCCAGCAGCCCCCATAGTAGACTAGCAATATCGAACACCGGGGAGCTGTTTTTT
CASSPHSRLAISNTGELFF
>TRBV14|.|TRBD2|TRBJ2-3
TGTGCCAGCAGCCAAACCGGGACTAGCGGGAGTTTCAGCACAGATACGCAGTATTTT
CASSQTGTSGSFSTDTQYF
>TRBV4-1|medium-sized|TRBD1|TRBJ1-5
TGCGCCAGCAGCGGACAGGGGTATCAGCCCCAGCATTTT
CASSGQGYQPQHF
>TRBV9|.|.|TRBJ2-1
TGTGCCAGCAGCGTGAGGGGGGGGATAAGCTCCTACAATGAGCAGTTCTTC
CASSVRGGISSYNEQFF
>TRBV4-1|.|.|TRBJ2-3
TGCGCCAGCAGCCAAGAAGGGACAAAGACAGATACGCAGTATTTT
CASSQEGTKTDTQYF
>TRBV20-1|.|.|TRBJ2-2
TGCAGTGCCCTCGAGGAGGGGGAGCTGTTTTTT
CSALEEGELFF
>TRBV29-1|.|TRBD2|TRBJ2-3
TGCAGCGTTGGGGCGGGGGGCACAGATACGCAGTATTTT
CSVGAGGTDTQYF
>TRBV10-3|.|TRBD1|TRBJ1-2
TGTGCCATCAGTGAGTCCATCCTTACCGGGACAGGGGGCTTTAGTGGCTACACCTTC
CAISESILTGTGGFSGYTF
>TRBV7-9|few|.|TRBJ1-1
TGTTCCAGCAGCGTCTCGTCGGGGATGACTTTCTTT
CSSSVSSGMTFF
>TRBV7-2|.|TRBD2|TRBJ2-1
TGTGCCAGCAGTCTCGGGAGGGGGAGTGAGCAGTTCTTC
CASSLGRGSEQFF
>TRBV19|.|.|TRBJ1-2
TGTGCCAGTAGTTGGAGTAACTATGGCTACACCTTC
CASSWSNYGYTF
>TRBV9|.|.|TRBJ2-3
TGTGCCAGCAGCGTTTGGGGGGGCACAGATACGCAGTATTTT
CASSVWGGTDTQYF
>TRBV10-2|.|TRBD2|TRBJ2-7
TGCGCCAGCAGTGGAGACCCCGGGACTAGCGTCTACGAGCAGTACTTC
CASSGDPGTSVYEQYF